The T cell receptor (beta chain) under discussion was sequenced for a study of T cells in Graves' hyperthyroidism and ophthalmopathy. Study context: Peripheral blood was secured at the point of initial diagnosis, before any treatment.

As to this clonotype: Its specificity is not known.

This CDR3 is built from 14 residues. Between the trimmed V and J ends, which lost 3 bases and 4 bases, there was a span of 13 bases. Germline V gene lookup returns CDR1 MNHEY and CDR2 SVGAGI. General study points: Most expanded thyroid clonotypes above 0.001 also appeared in blood.

Under 3 months was the duration of disease in ophthalmopathy patients, who also had a Clinical Activity Score of at least 3 and a NOSPECS grade of at least 4. Criteria for exclusion of patients were uncontrolled infection, other autoimmune disease, pregnancy or lactation. Amplification of TCR beta CDR3 regions used RNA as the template. HTBI primers were employed in a first-round RT-PCR of the TCR CDR3. TCRdb reanalysed the multiplex PCR reads using MiXCR and keeps one entry per CDR3 protein. The sample includes roughly 550,000 distinct CDR3 sequences, 16% of them seen just once. Sequencing was carried out using blood. This chain connects TRBV6-5 to TRBJ2-7; D is undetermined. The origin of this receptor is a woman between 25 and 40 years old with Graves' ophthalmopathy. In nucleotides, the CDR3 is TGTGCCAGCAGTTATGGGCCCCCTAAGTACGAGCAGTACTTC. Encoded protein: CASSYGPPKYEQYF.